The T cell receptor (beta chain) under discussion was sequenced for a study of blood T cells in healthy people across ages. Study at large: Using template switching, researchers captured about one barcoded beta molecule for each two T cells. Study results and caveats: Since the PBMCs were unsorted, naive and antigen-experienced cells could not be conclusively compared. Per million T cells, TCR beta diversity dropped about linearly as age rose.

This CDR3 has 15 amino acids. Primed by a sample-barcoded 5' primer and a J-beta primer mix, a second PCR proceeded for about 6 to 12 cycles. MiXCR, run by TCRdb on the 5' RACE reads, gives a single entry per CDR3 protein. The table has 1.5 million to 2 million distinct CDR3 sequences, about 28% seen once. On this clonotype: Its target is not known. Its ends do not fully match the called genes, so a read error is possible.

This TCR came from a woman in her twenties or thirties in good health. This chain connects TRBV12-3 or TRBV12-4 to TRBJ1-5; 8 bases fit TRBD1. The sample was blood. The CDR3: CASSKRTGNNQPQRF. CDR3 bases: TGTGCCAGCAGCAAACGGACAGGGAATAATCAGCCCCAGCGTTTT.